These 31 T cell receptor beta chains were sequenced from one sample in a study of blood T cells in healthy people across ages. Together with a sample-barcoded 5' primer, a J-beta primer mix was included in a second PCR lasting roughly 7 to 11 cycles. A single record per CDR3 protein comes from TCRdb applying MiXCR to the 5' RACE reads. The table includes over 600,000 distinct CDR3 sequences, approximately 53% detected once. The sequenced material came from blood. Receptor source: a man aged 40-49 years in good health.

The chain employs TRBV4-2 and TRBJ2-1, with D perhaps TRBD2 (7 bases). The J call may be faulty, since TRBJ2-7 better matches the DNA end. Germline CDR1 LGHNA, CDR2 YNFKEQ. The CDR3 runs to 16 residues. The CDR3 reads CASSQDGGGAYNEQYF. CDR3 nucleotide sequence: TGTGCCAGCAGCCAAGACGGTGGGGGGGCCTACAATGAGCAGTACTTC.

V is TRBV18 and J is TRBJ2-5; D is ambiguous. This CDR3 is built from 13 residues. V was pared by 1 base and J by 3 bases, with 6 bases between. Looked up from germline, CDR1 is KGHSH and CDR2 is LQKENI. CDR3 sequence: CASSPLLEETQYF. The CDR3 DNA follows: TGTGCCAGCTCACCACTACTCGAAGAGACCCAGTACTTC.

In its sample, this clonotype was seen many times. The V call is TRBV19, the J call TRBJ2-3, with D unresolved. Trimming pared 8 bases from V and 1 base from J, leaving 10 bases between. CDR3 length equals 13 residues. In germline, CDR1 is LNHDA, CDR2 SQIVND (reference sequence). The CDR3 spells CASSVERTDTQYF. The CDR3 DNA reads as TGTGCCAGTTCTGTGGAGCGCACAGATACGCAGTATTTT.

This sequence joins TRBV6-5 and TRBJ1-1, with unresolved D. CDR1 and CDR2 from the germline V gene are MNHEY and SVGAGI. This CDR3 has 14 amino acids. The V and J ends lost 6 bases and 5 bases respectively, with 16 bases between them. Written as DNA, the CDR3 is TGTGCCAGCAGGCGCGGTGATCTGAGGACTGAAGCTTTCTTT. This sequence encodes CASRRGDLRTEAFF.

The sample holds a few counts of this clonotype. The chain couples TRBV6-6 to TRBJ2-4, with D possibly being TRBD1 (5 bases). This CDR3 has 14 residues. The ends were cut back, 7 bases at V and 3 bases at J, with 13 bases in the middle. Germline V CDR1 and CDR2: MNHNY, SVGAGI (reference sequence). CDR3 region: CASIPDSNKNIQYF. The DNA for the CDR3 is TGTGCCAGCATTCCCGACAGCAACAAAAACATTCAGTACTTC.

The genes are TRBV3-1 and TRBJ2-7; a weak D match, TRBD2 (6 bases). The CDR3 has 15 amino acids. Trimming took 1 base from V and 2 from J, leaving 12 bases between them. The germline V gene has CDR1 LGHDT and CDR2 YNNKEL (reference sequence). The CDR3 reads CASSQAGRGPYEQYF. CDR3 nucleotides: TGTGCCAGCAGCCAAGCCGGGAGAGGTCCCTACGAGCAGTACTTC.

The chain is built from TRBV7-9 and TRBJ1-1; 10 nucleotides agree with TRBD1. Germline V gene data show CDR1 as SEHNR and CDR2 as FQNEAQ (reference sequence). V lost 0 bases to trimming and J lost 4 bases; unmatched junction nucleotides: 14. The CDR3 sequence is 19 residues long. The CDR3 DNA follows: TGTGCCAGCAGCTTAGCGCTTATTTGGACAGGGGGTAGGACCACTGAAGCTTTCTTT. Encoded protein: CASSLALIWTGGRTTEAFF.

This sequence joins TRBV6-5 and TRBJ1-2; a weak D match, TRBD1 (5 bases). V lost 4 bases and J 4 bases, leaving 19 bases between the germline ends. Germline V CDR1 and CDR2: MNHEY, SVGAGI. The CDR3 loop spans 16 amino acids. The CDR3 DNA sequence: TGTGCCAGCAGTTCGATACGGGATGGGGCTTCCTATGGCTACACCTTC. Translating it yields CASSSIRDGASYGYTF.

The chain has TRBV2 and TRBJ1-4; D is uncertain. V was pared by 10 bases and J by 4 bases, with 10 bases between. Germline lookup yields CDR1 SNHLY and CDR2 FYNNEI. The CDR3 is 12 residues long. The CDR3 DNA reads as TGTGCCACCCAACGGGGTAATGAAAAACTGTTTTTT. It is translated as CATQRGNEKLFF.

This chain connects TRBV5-1 to TRBJ1-4; no definite D call. Germline values: CDR1 SGHRS, CDR2 YFSETQ. Trimming shortened V by 2 bases and J by 4 bases, and 9 bases separated the two germline ends. The CDR3 consists of 14 residues. In DNA form, the CDR3 reads TGCGCCAGCAGCTTCCTCCAGAATAATGAAAAACTGTTTTTT. Amino acid sequence: CASSFLQNNEKLFF.

V gene TRBV7-3 combines with J gene TRBJ2-5, with TRBD2 matching over 7 bases. Germline lookup yields CDR1 SGHTA and CDR2 FQGTGA. V lost 4 bases to trimming and J lost 5 bases; unmatched junction nucleotides: 7. CDR3 length: 14 amino acids. Here the CDR3 DNA reads TGTGCCAGCAGCTCGGGAGGAAAAATGGAGACCCAGTACTTC. Translating it yields CASSSGGKMETQYF.

The chain uses TRBV10-3 and TRBJ2-5; TRBD2 matches at 9 bases. The CDR3 loop spans 15 amino acids. Looked up from germline, CDR1 is ENHRY and CDR2 is SYGVKD. With V trimmed by 4 bases and J by 2 bases, 5 bases remained unmatched. CDR3 sequence (DNA): TGTGCCATCAGTGGGGCAGCGGGGGGACAAGAGACCCAGTACTTC. Residues: CAISGAAGGQETQYF.

In this sample, this clonotype turned up once. The chain employs TRBV12-3 or TRBV12-4 and TRBJ1-2; 9 nucleotides agree with TRBD1. Germline trimming cut 6 bases from V and 4 bases from J; bases unmatched to any gene: 12. The CDR3 is 16 residues long. In DNA form, the CDR3 reads TGTGCCAGCAGGGGCCGGGACAGGGAGGGGTTCTATGGCTACACCTTC. The encoded protein is CASRGRDREGFYGYTF.

The gene calls are TRBV29-1 and TRBJ2-1; possible D gene TRBD2, 6 bases. This CDR3 comprises 11 residues. V lost 4 bases, J lost 12 bases, and 13 bases lay in between. Per the germline V gene, CDR1 is SQVTM and CDR2 is ANQGSEA. The CDR3: CSVVRGAVQFF. CDR3 sequence (DNA): TGCAGCGTTGTCCGCGGGGCGGTGCAGTTCTTC.

V usage is TRBV7-2 and J usage is TRBJ1-6, with TRBD1 matching over 7 bases. Trimming took 0 bases from V and 9 from J; bases not matched to a gene: 5. Germline CDR1 reads SGHTA; CDR2 reads FQGNSA. This CDR3 is 15 amino acids long. The CDR3 bases are TGTGCCAGCAGCTTAGCGACAGGGACTGTTTCACCCCTCCACTTT. This codes for CASSLATGTVSPLHF.

The V gene is TRBV2, the J gene TRBJ2-3; D possibly corresponds to TRBD2 (5 bases). V was pared by 7 bases and J by 1 base, with 15 bases between. The CDR3 is 15 residues long. Germline V gives CDR1 SNHLY, CDR2 FYNNEI. CDR3 sequence (DNA): TGTGCCAGCACCTCACGCCCCGGGGGCACAGATACGCAGTATTTT. Its translation: CASTSRPGGTDTQYF.

This clonotype was detected once. This chain uses TRBV29-1 with TRBJ2-2; no clear D gene. The CDR3 contains 14 residues. Germline-derived CDR1 and CDR2 are SQVTM and ANQGSEA. Deletions cut 5 bases from V and 0 bases from J, with 10 bases between. The CDR3 protein is CSVYSPTNTGELFF. The CDR3 DNA reads TGCAGCGTTTACTCGCCCACGAACACCGGGGAGCTGTTTTTT.

Details on this clonotype: The junction departs from germline at one end; a sequencing error may be responsible. V gene TRBV3-1 combines with J gene TRBJ1-4, with D possibly TRBD1 on 6 matching bases. CDR1 LGHDT and CDR2 YNNKEL come from the germline V gene (reference sequence). This CDR3 contains 15 residues. The CDR3 protein is CASTPGGATNEKLFF. Written as DNA, the CDR3 is TGTGCCAGCACCCCTGGGGGGGCAACGAATGAAAAACTGTTTTTT.

There are a few counts of this clonotype. This chain links TRBV12-3 or TRBV12-4 with TRBJ2-6; tentatively, D is TRBD1 or TRBD2 (6 bases each). Trimming removed 5 bases from V and 4 bases from J, with 12 bases in between. The CDR3 has 15 residues. CDR3 amino acids: CASSPRGDGANVLTF. The DNA of the CDR3 is TGTGCCAGCAGTCCAAGGGGGGACGGGGCCAACGTCCTGACTTTC.

This clonotype was counted ten times or more. The chain links TRBV7-9 to TRBJ2-1, with 8 bases that match TRBD2. The length of the CDR3 is 15 residues. With 1 base clipped from V and 5 bases from J, the junction kept 4 bases outside the gene matches. Germline CDR1 SEHNR, CDR2 FQNEAQ (reference sequence). The CDR3 DNA reads TGTGCCAGCAGCTTAGGCGGGGGGACTCACAATGAGCAGTTCTTC. Translation: CASSLGGGTHNEQFF.

The chain employs TRBV28 and TRBJ2-3; TRBD1 matches at 12 bases. The CDR3 has 14 residues. V was pared by 6 bases and J by 9 bases, with 7 bases of the junction left unmatched. In germline, CDR1 is MDHEN, CDR2 SYDVKM. The DNA for the CDR3 is TGTGCCAGCAGGCCGGGGACAGGGGGCTTGACGCAGTATTTT. Translation gives CASRPGTGGLTQYF.

This clonotype was seen a handful of times. This chain joins TRBV29-1 and TRBJ2-3, with D perhaps TRBD1 (5 bases). Germline V lookup: CDR1 SQVTM, CDR2 ANQGSEA. V lost 6 bases, J lost 1 base, and 11 bases lay in between. The CDR3 spans 13 residues. CDR3 residues: CSVLGQGTDTQYF. In nucleotides, the CDR3 is TGCAGCGTCTTGGGGCAGGGCACAGATACGCAGTATTTT.

The genes are TRBV20-1 and TRBJ1-1; a possible D gene is TRBD1 (6 bases). The V gene's germline CDR1 is DFQATT and CDR2 SNEGSKA (reference sequence). The CDR3 totals 15 residues. Trimming cost V 3 bases and J 4 bases, with 18 bases left between them. The CDR3 reads CSASPAGGRLTEAFF. CDR3 DNA sequence: TGCAGTGCTAGCCCGGCGGGGGGCCGGCTCACTGAAGCTTTCTTT.

The chain employs TRBV20-1 and TRBJ1-2, with D unclear. Trimming removed 6 bases at V and 4 bases at J, with 21 bases between. The length of the CDR3 is 15 residues. CDR1 and CDR2 from the germline V gene are DFQATT and SNEGSKA (reference sequence). CDR3: CSAPRNRQLLYGYTF. The DNA of the CDR3 is TGCAGTGCCCCCAGAAATAGGCAGCTTCTCTATGGCTACACCTTC.

The rearrangement joins TRBV14 to TRBJ2-3; 9 bases align to TRBD2. The CDR3 has 18 residues. CDR1 and CDR2 (germline): SGHDN, FVKESK. The ends lost 1 base at V and 3 bases at J; junction bases unmatched: 11. The CDR3 reads CASSQGGSAGGGTDTQYF. CDR3 coding DNA: TGTGCCAGCAGCCAAGGTGGATCAGCGGGAGGCGGGACAGATACGCAGTATTTT.

V gene TRBV10-3 combines with J gene TRBJ1-5; 7 bases fit TRBD1. J gave up 3 bases and V 5 bases, and 4 bases lay outside the gene matches. The germline V gene has CDR1 ENHRY and CDR2 SYGVKD. This CDR3 region has 14 residues. The CDR3 DNA follows: TGTGCCATCAGTCGTACAGGGGACAATCAGCCCCAGCATTTT. It codes for CAISRTGDNQPQHF.

Regarding this clonotype: At one of its ends the junction is not consistent with the germline gene, which may arise from a read error. The chain links TRBV14 to TRBJ2-4, with D perhaps matching TRBD2 (5 bases). This CDR3 is built from 13 residues. Germline CDR1 reads SGHDN; CDR2 reads FVKESK. The CDR3 spells CASSRTGGYIRYF. CDR3 sequence (DNA): TGTGCCAGCAGCCGGACGGGCGGGTACATTCGGTACTTC.

This clonotype was found a few times. The rearrangement joins TRBV6-5 to TRBJ2-5; D ambiguous. The germline V and J ends were trimmed by 5 bases and 2 bases, with 9 bases remaining between them. Germline lookup yields CDR1 MNHEY and CDR2 SVGAGI. The CDR3 sequence is 13 residues long. CDR3 protein: CASSPPGQETQYF. The DNA for the CDR3 is TGTGCCAGCAGTCCCCCCGGGCAAGAGACCCAGTACTTC.

This chain connects TRBV20-1 to TRBJ2-7; 7 nucleotides line up with TRBD2. The length of the CDR3 is 13 residues. With V trimmed by 6 bases and J by 3 bases, 8 bases remained unmatched. In germline, CDR1 is DFQATT, CDR2 SNEGSKA (reference sequence). The CDR3 DNA follows: TGCAGTGCCCAAGGACTAGGGGTCTACGAGCAGTACTTC. Its protein is CSAQGLGVYEQYF.

This clonotype was seen just once. The V and J genes are TRBV6-2 or TRBV6-3 and TRBJ2-7; 8 nucleotides agree with TRBD2. CDR1 MNHEY and CDR2 SVGEGT come from the germline V gene. Trimming at V came to 2 bases and at J to 7 bases, leaving 10 bases not matched to a gene. This CDR3 spans 15 amino acids. Here the CDR3 DNA reads TGTGCCAGCAGTTACGGCGGGGGGCCATACAATGAGCAGTACTTC. This gives the protein CASSYGGGPYNEQYF.

J is TRBJ1-1 and V is TRBV27; maybe TRBD1 (5 bases). Trimming pared 3 bases from V and 2 bases from J, leaving 19 bases between. CDR3 length equals 17 residues. Germline lookup yields CDR1 MNHEY and CDR2 SMNVEV (reference sequence). This CDR3 reads CASSLGWPGTRNTEAFF. As DNA, the CDR3 is TGTGCCAGCAGTTTGGGGTGGCCAGGGACGAGAAACACTGAAGCTTTCTTT.